A selection of T cell receptor beta chains follows, all from one sample in a study of cytomegalovirus exposure and HLA in healthy donors. Measured with immunoSEQ multiplex PCR; TCRdb has only the in-frame clones, and not every one. This sample yields 100,000 to 150,000 clones, of which less than 80% are seen a single time; less than 4.5% belongs to the top ten. The sequencing input was PBMCs. The origin of the receptors is a man in his forties or fifties in good health and CMV-seropositive. Both conserved end residues are trimmed from each CDR3.

length,J,V,CDR3
13,TRBJ2-7,TRBV7-8,ASHTGTSDSYEQY
13,TRBJ1-1,TRBV19,ASSRVDRGIAEAF
11,TRBJ1-5,TRBV18,ASSPGGGQPQH
13,TRBJ2-3,TRBV5-1,ASSMRTSGRDTQY
11,TRBJ2-2,TRBV10-1,ASRKQGTGELF
13,TRBJ2-2,TRBV5-1,ASFRGTENTGELF
13,TRBJ2-1,TRBV7-3,ASSQKRTGVDEQF
13,TRBJ2-7,TRBV15,ATSRGGTERYEQY
11,TRBJ2-2,TRBV27,ASWTRGTGELF
11,TRBJ1-1,TRBV7-9,SSSFREPNGAF
15,TRBJ1-5,TRBV18,ASSPSGGASSNQPQH
10,TRBJ2-3,TRBV5-1,ASRDNTDTQY
12,TRBJ1-2,TRBV29-1,SATRGVANYGYT
11,TRBJ2-7,TRBV11-3,ASSLETGSEQY
11,TRBJ1-5,TRBV5-6,ASSSGVNQPQH
12,TRBJ2-1,TRBV11-3,ASSLDLRRGGQF
9,TRBJ1-2,TRBV2,ASSEYYGYT
12,TRBJ2-3,TRBV11-2,ASKPLAHTDTQY
11,TRBJ2-7,TRBV18,ASSPTQGGEQY
10,TRBJ1-6,TRBV2,AMGQGGSPLH
12,TRBJ1-5,TRBV18,ASSYRGQDQPQH
11,TRBJ1-4,TRBV28,ASTGGGYEKLF
14,TRBJ2-3,TRBV5-5,ASSPDLGQGRNTQY
12,TRBJ1-2,TRBV2,ASTARGVNYGYT
14,TRBJ2-5,TRBV10-2,ASRFAGGQSTQTQY
13,-,TRBV2,ASRPDSGSSYEQY
12,TRBJ1-2,TRBV4-2,ASSQDRTGYGYT
12,TRBJ1-2,TRBV6-1,ATEKGAAYYGYT
14,TRBJ2-7,TRBV4-1,ASSQEMAPAGYEQY
12,TRBJ1-1,TRBV6-6,ASSYGAQNTEAF
13,TRBJ2-3,TRBV6-6,ASSPRDRESDTQY
11,-,TRBV2,ASQGQLIYEQY
15,TRBJ1-4,TRBV5-4,ASSLSFTDGGEEKLF
12,TRBJ1-2,TRBV6-6,ASSYDITNYGYT
9,TRBJ1-1,TRBV29-1,SVERNTEAF
13,TRBJ2-5,TRBV5-1,ASSLGLAGSETQY
11,TRBJ1-5,TRBV14,ASSQDRGTPQH
13,TRBJ1-5,TRBV4-3,ASSHRFGSNQPQH
10,TRBJ1-1,TRBV7-9,ASGSVGTEAF
11,TRBJ1-6,TRBV5-1,ASSFHPDSPLH
13,TRBJ2-2,TRBV4-1,ASSRGTLNTGELF
14,TRBJ1-4,TRBV5-1,ASSITGGQANEKLF
10,TRBJ1-5,TRBV19,ASSRPSGSQH